This TCR beta chain was profiled in a study of vaccination and CD4 T cells after COVID-19. At the level of the study: Vaccination of participants consisted of two doses of either BNT162b2 or mRNA-1273 vaccine.

From germline, CDR1 is MNHNS and CDR2 SASEGT. V lost 7 bases to trimming and J lost 4 bases, with 19 bases between them. The CDR3 runs 15 residues. The treatment was: roughly 11-day PBMC culture with coronavirus spike peptide pools or control peptides (ViraFEST assay). The ViraFEST method relied on peptide pools to expand antigen-specific T cells, followed by TCR sequencing. Sequencing of the DNA from cultured CD4+ T cells was carried out with the Oncomine TCR Beta short-read assay. TCRdb processed the PCR reads anew with MiXCR; each CDR3 protein has one entry. In the table there are almost 20,000 distinct CDR3 sequences, around 60% of which are singletons. To note about this clonotype: Its antigen remains unidentified.

This TCR was recovered from a human donor who had recovered from COVID-19. The input for sequencing was CD4+ T cells from blood, cultured in vitro, taken after SARS-CoV-2 vaccination. The genes are TRBV6-1 and TRBJ2-5; D might be TRBD1 (6 bases). DNA for the CDR3: TGTGCCAGCACCCTGGTGGGGGCGAGAGCAGAGACCCAGTACTTC. This encodes CASTLVGARAETQYF.